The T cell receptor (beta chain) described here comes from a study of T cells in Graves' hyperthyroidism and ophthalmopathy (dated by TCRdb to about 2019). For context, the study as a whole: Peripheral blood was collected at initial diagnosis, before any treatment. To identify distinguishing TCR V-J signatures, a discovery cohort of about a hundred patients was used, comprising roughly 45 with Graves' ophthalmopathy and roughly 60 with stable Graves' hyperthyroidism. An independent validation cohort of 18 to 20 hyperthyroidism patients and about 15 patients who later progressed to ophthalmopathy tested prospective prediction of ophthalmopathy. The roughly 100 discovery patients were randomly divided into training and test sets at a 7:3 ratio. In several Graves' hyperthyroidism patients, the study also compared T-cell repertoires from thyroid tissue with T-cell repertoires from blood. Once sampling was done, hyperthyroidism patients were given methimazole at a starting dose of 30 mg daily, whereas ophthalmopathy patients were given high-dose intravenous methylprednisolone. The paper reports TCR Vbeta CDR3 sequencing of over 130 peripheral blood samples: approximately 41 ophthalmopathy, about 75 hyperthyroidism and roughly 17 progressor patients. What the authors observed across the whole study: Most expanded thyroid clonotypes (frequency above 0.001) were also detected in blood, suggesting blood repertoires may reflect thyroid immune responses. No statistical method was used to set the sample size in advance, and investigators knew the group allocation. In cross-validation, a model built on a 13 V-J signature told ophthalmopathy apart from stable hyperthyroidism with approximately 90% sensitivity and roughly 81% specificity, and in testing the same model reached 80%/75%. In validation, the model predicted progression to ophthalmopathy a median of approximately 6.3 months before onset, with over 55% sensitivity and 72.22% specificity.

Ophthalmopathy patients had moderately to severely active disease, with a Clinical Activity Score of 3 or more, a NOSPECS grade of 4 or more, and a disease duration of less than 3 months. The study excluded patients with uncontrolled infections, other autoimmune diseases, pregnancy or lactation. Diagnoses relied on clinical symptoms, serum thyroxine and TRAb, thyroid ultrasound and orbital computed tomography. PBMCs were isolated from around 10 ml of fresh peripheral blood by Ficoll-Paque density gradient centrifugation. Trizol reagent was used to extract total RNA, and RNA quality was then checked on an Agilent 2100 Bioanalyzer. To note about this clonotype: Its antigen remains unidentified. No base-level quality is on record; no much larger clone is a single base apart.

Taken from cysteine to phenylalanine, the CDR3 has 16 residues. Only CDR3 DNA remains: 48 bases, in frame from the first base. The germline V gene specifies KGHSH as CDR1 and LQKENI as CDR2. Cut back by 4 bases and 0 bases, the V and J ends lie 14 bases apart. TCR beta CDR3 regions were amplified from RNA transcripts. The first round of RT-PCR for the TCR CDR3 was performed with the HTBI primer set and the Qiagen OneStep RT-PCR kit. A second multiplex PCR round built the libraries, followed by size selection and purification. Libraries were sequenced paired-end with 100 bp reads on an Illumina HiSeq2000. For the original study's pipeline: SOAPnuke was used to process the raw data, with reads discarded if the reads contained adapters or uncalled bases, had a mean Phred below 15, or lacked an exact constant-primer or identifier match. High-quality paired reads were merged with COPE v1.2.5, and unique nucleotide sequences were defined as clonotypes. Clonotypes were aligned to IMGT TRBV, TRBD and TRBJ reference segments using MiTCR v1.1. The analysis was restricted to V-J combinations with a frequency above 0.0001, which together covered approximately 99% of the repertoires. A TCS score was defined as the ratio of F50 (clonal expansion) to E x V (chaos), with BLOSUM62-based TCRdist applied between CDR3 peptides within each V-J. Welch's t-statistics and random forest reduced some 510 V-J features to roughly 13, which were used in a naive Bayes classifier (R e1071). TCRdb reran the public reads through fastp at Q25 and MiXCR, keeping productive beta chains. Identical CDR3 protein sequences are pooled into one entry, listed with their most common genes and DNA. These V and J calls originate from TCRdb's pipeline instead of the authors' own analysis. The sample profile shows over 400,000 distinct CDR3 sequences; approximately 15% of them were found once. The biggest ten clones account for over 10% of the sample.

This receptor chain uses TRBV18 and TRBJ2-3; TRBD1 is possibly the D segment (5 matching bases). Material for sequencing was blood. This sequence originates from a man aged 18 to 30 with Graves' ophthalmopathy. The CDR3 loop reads CASSRYLAGSTDTQYF. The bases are TGTGCCAGCTCACGGTATCTTGCAGGGAGCACAGATACGCAGTATTTT.